This paragraph reports one TCR beta chain. Sequencing was performed with immunoSEQ multiplex PCR; in TCRdb, only in-frame clones are kept and a portion is missing. The sample includes about 220,000 clones, approximately 84% of them seen just once. V dropped 2 bases and J dropped 2 bases, with 14 bases sitting between them. The length of the CDR3 is 15 residues. Germline lookup yields CDR1 SGHRS and CDR2 YFSETQ. This entry is derived from a study of blood T cell repertoires in COVID-19. Study background: In each case, the material was cDNA or gDNA derived from T cells, B-cell-depleted T cells, or PBMCs.

The chain combines TRBV5-1 with TRBJ2-7; D gene ambiguous. The clonotype was recovered from a woman aged 30 to 39 who had recovered from COVID-19. Specimen: peripheral blood. CDR3 sequence reads: CASSFRAGVTYEQYF. The CDR3 region has the DNA TGCGCCAGCAGCTTTCGCGCCGGAGTCACCTACGAGCAGTACTTC. The variable domain in full, completed from reference TRBV5-1 and TRBJ2-7, reads KAGVTQTPRYLIKTRGQQVTLSCSPISGHRSVSWYQQTPGQGLQFLFEYFSETQRNKGNFPGRFSGRQFSNSRSEMNVSTLELGDSALYLCASSFRAGVTYEQYFGPGTRLTVT.